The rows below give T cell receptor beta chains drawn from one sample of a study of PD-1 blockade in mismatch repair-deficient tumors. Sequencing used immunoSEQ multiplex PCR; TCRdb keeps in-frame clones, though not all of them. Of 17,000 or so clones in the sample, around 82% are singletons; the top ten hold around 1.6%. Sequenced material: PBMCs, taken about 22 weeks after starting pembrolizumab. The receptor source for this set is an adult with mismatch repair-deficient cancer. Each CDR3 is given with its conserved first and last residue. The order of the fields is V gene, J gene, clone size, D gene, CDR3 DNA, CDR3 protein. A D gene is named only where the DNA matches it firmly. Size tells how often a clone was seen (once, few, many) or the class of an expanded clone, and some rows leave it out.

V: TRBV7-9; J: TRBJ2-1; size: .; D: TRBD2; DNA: TGTGCCAGCAGCTATAGCGGGAGGGCCCAGAATGAGCAGTTCTTC; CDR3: CASSYSGRAQNEQFF
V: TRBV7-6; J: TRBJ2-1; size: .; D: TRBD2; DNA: TGTGCCAGCAGCTTGTTAGCGGGAGGGCCCGGTGAGCAGTTCTTC; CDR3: CASSLLAGGPGEQFF
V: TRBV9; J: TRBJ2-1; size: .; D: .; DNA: TGTGCCAGCAGCGGGGGACTCACGCAGTTCTTC; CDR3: CASSGGLTQFF
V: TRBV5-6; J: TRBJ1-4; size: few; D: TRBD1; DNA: TGTGCCAGCAGTTACAGGGGGCGCATAGGAAAACTGTTTTTT; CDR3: CASSYRGRIGKLFF
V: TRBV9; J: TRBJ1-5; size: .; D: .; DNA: TGTGCCAGCAGCCCGGACAGCTTGGGGCCCCAGCATTTT; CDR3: CASSPDSLGPQHF
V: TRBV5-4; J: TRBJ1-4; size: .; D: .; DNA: TGTGCCAGCAGTTTCCCGGGACTTGAAAAACTGTTTTTT; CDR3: CASSFPGLEKLFF
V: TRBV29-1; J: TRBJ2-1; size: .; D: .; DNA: TGCAGCGTTACCCCGGGTGGCGATGAGCAGTTCTTC; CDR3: CSVTPGGDEQFF
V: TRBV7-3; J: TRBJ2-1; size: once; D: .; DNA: TGTGCCAGCAGCCTTTCCTCCTACAATGAGCAGTTCTTC; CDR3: CASSLSSYNEQFF
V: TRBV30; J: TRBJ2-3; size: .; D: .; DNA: TGTGCCTGGAGGACCCCGGGGAGCACAGATACGCAGTATTTT; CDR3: CAWRTPGSTDTQYF
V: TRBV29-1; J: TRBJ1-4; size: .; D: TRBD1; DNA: TGCAGCGGGCAGACAGGGTCGGGCGAAAAACTGTTTTTT; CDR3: CSGQTGSGEKLFF
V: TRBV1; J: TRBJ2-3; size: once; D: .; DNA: TGCACCAGCAGCCTTACGACTAGCGGGAGGGGGTCAGATACGCAGTATTTT; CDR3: CTSSLTTSGRGSDTQYF
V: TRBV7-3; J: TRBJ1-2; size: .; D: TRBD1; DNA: TGTGCCAGCAGCTTCGGACAGGGCCCTAACTATGGCTACACCTTC; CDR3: CASSFGQGPNYGYTF
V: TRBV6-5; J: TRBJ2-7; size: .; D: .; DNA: TGTGCCAGCAGCCCAGCGGGTTACTCCTACGAGCAGTACTTC; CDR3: CASSPAGYSYEQYF
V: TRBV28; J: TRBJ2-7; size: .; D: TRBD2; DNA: TGTGCCAGCAGTTTCGGACTAGCGGACGAGCAGTACTTC; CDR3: CASSFGLADEQYF
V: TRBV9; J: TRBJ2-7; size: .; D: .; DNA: TGTGCCAGCAGCGCGGACAGCTACGAGCAGTACTTC; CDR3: CASSADSYEQYF
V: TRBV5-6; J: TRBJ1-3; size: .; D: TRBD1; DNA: TGTGCCAGCAGCTTGGGACAGGGGGGCGGAAACACCATATATTTT; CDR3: CASSLGQGGGNTIYF
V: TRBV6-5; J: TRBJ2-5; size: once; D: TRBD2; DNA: TGTGCCAGCAGTTACCTAGCGGGTATCGGAGAGACCCAGTACTTC; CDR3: CASSYLAGIGETQYF
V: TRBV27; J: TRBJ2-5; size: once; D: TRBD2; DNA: TGTGCCAGCAGTTTATTTACTAGCGGGAGAGGTGAGACCCAGTACTTC; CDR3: CASSLFTSGRGETQYF
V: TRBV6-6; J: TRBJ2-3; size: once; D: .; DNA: TGTGCCAGCAGTTACGGGGCGAGTAGCACAGATACGCAGTATTTT; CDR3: CASSYGASSTDTQYF
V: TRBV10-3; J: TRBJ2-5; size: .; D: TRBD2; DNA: TGTGCCATCAGTGGGGGACTAGCGGGAGTCGAGACCCAGTACTTC; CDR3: CAISGGLAGVETQYF
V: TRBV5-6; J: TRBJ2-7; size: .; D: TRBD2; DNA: TGTGCCAGCAGCTTGGCTAGCGGGAGGGCCTTATACGAGCAGTACTTC; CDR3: CASSLASGRALYEQYF
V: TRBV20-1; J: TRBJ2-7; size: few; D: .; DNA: TGCAGTGCTAGAAGGGGGTACGAGCAGTACTTC; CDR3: CSARRGYEQYF
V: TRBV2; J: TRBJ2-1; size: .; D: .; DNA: TGTGCCAGCAGTCGGTCGGGATCTTCTTACAATGAGCAGTTCTTC; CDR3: CASSRSGSSYNEQFF
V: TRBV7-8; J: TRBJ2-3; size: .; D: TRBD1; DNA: TGTGCCAGCAGCTCCCGGGACAGGGTAACAGATACGCAGTATTTT; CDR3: CASSSRDRVTDTQYF
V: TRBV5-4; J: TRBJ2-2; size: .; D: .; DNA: TGTGCCAGCAGCTTTAGCGTAGGGACCGGGGAGCTGTTTTTT; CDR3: CASSFSVGTGELFF
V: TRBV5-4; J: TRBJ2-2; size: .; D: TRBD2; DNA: TGTGCCAGCAGCTTGGCCAACCTTGGGGCTAGCGGGACCGGGGAGCTGTTTTTT; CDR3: CASSLANLGASGTGELFF
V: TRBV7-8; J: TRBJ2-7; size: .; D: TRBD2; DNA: TGTGCCAGCAGCTCCCGAGCGGGAGGGGACTACGAGCAGTACTTC; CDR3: CASSSRAGGDYEQYF
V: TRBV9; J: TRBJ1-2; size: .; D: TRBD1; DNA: TGTGCCAGCAGCGAACAGGGGGCAGGGTATGGCTACACCTTC; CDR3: CASSEQGAGYGYTF
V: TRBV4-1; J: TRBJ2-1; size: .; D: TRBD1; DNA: TGCGCCAGCAGCCAAGTAGGGACAGGCACCTACAATGAGCAGTTCTTC; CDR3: CASSQVGTGTYNEQFF
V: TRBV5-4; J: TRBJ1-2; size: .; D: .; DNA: TGTGCCAGCAGCTTGGGCAGTAACTATGGCTACACCTTC; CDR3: CASSLGSNYGYTF
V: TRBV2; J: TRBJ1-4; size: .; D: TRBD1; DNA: TGTGCCAGCAGTAACAGGGGATTGGAAAAACTGTTTTTT; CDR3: CASSNRGLEKLFF